The 23 T cell receptor beta chains below come from one sample, sequenced in a study of early T cells in non-severe SARS-CoV-2 infection. A single record per CDR3 protein comes from TCRdb applying MiXCR to the 5' RACE reads. In the table there are tens of thousands of distinct CDR3 sequences, around 10% of which are singletons. Material for sequencing was whole blood. These receptors originate from an adult who was a healthcare worker with PCR-confirmed SARS-CoV-2 infection or an uninfected control (not recorded which).

This clonotype was recorded at least ten times. The chain carries TRBV20-1 and TRBJ2-7; D may be TRBD2 (6 bases). Trimming left V 7 bases short and J 0 bases short, with 19 bases between. Germline values: CDR1 DFQATT, CDR2 SNEGSKA (reference sequence). There are 15 residues in the CDR3. The CDR3 here is CSGSSSGGSSYEQYF. The CDR3 DNA follows: TGCAGTGGGTCGAGTAGCGGAGGCAGCTCCTACGAGCAGTACTTC.

J is TRBJ2-3 and V is TRBV7-2; 7 bases align to TRBD1. V lost 5 bases and J lost 3; bases outside the gene matches: 8. This CDR3 spans 15 amino acids. The germline gives CDR1 SGHTA, CDR2 FQGNSA. The CDR3 sequence is CASSLGTAKTDTQYF. The CDR3 DNA reads as TGTGCCAGCAGCCTAGGGACAGCCAAGACAGATACGCAGTATTTT. Drawing the rest from reference TRBV7-2 and TRBJ2-3, the complete variable domain is GAGVSQSPSNKVTEKGKDVELRCDPISGHTALYWYRQSLGQGLEFLIYFQGNSAPDKSGLPSDRFSAERTGGSVSTLTIQRTQQEDSAVYLCASSLGTAKTDTQYFGPGTRLTVL.

This clonotype turned up a few times. The gene calls are TRBV7-6 and TRBJ1-4; D not resolved. This CDR3 has 15 residues. V lost 5 bases to trimming and J lost 7 bases, with 17 bases between them. In germline, CDR1 is SGHVS, CDR2 FNYEAQ. The CDR3, as DNA: TGTGCCAGCAGCGTCACCGGGAGTCTGGCTGAAAAACTGTTTTTT. It codes for CASSVTGSLAEKLFF.

A word on this clonotype: It may be a read error: a sequence one base away is much more abundant. The V gene is TRBV7-9, the J gene TRBJ2-3; D gene unclear. Germline V gives CDR1 SEHNR, CDR2 FQNEAQ (reference sequence). The CDR3 has 11 amino acids. V lost 7 bases and J lost 2, with 4 bases in between. The CDR3 is CASTLTDTQYF. The DNA for the CDR3 is TGTGCCAGCACCCTCACAGATACGCAGTATTTT.

V is TRBV19 and J is TRBJ2-1; D unclear. Trimming shortened V by 5 bases and J by 5 bases, and 19 bases separated the two germline ends. This CDR3 region has 16 residues. The germline gives CDR1 LNHDA, CDR2 SQIVND (reference sequence). CDR3 nucleotides: TGTGCCAGTAGTCCCACGACGGTGGGTTCTAACAATGAGCAGTTCTTC. As protein: CASSPTTVGSNNEQFF.

There are many counts of this clonotype. The gene calls are TRBV21-1 and TRBJ2-5; the D call of TRBD2 is as the table states it, not checked on the DNA. TRBV21-1 is listed as a pseudogene. The CDR3 is made up of 14 amino acids. Written as DNA, the CDR3 is TGTGCCAGCAGTAAAGAGCGGAAACAAGAGACCCAGTACTTC. Amino acids: CASSKERKQETQYF.

This clonotype came up many times. The chain uses TRBV3-1 and TRBJ2-2; D is ambiguous. Germline CDR1 and CDR2: LGHDT and YNNKEL (reference sequence). CDR3 length: 11 residues. The V end lost 5 bases, the J end lost 2 bases, and 0 bases lay between the germline ends. CDR3 sequence (DNA): TGTGCCAGCAGCAACACCGGGGAGCTGTTTTTT. Protein sequence: CASSNTGELFF.

This clonotype was seen many times. The chain is built from TRBV7-8 and TRBJ2-5, with a possible D match to TRBD1 (5 bases). With 5 bases removed from V and 7 bases from J, the gap between germline ends came to 23 bases. Germline V lookup: CDR1 SGHVS, CDR2 FQNEAQ. There are 16 residues in the CDR3. CDR3 sequence (DNA): TGTGCCAGCAGCCGTGACCCACAGGCCAAAGGGGTGACCCAGTACTTC. Its protein is CASSRDPQAKGVTQYF.

This clonotype was picked up many times. V and J are TRBV6-1 and TRBJ2-6; D may be TRBD1 or TRBD2 (5 bases each). The V gene's germline CDR1 is MNHNS and CDR2 SASEGT. V lost 3 bases and J 0 bases, leaving 9 bases between the germline ends. The length of the CDR3 is 16 residues. CDR3 amino acids: CASSEGESSGANVLTF. The CDR3 DNA sequence: TGTGCCAGCAGTGAGGGGGAGTCCTCTGGGGCCAACGTCCTGACTTTC.

The chain has TRBV10-3 and TRBJ1-4; D uncertain. Germline V gene sequence: CDR1 ENHRY, CDR2 SYGVKD. The CDR3 contains 14 residues. V was shortened by 4 bases and J by 4 bases, with 10 bases between the two germline ends. This CDR3 is CAISGVGGNEKLFF. In DNA form, the CDR3 reads TGTGCCATCAGTGGAGTCGGCGGTAATGAAAAACTGTTTTTT.

The rearrangement joins TRBV20-1 to TRBJ2-3; TRBD2 is a possible D gene (6 bases). The CDR3 contains 16 residues. V was shortened by 0 bases and J by 5 bases, with 18 bases between the two germline ends. CDR1 is DFQATT, CDR2 SNEGSKA, per germline (reference sequence). Here the CDR3 reads CSARDLLRGLRDTQYF. For the CDR3, the DNA is TGCAGTGCTAGAGATCTCCTGCGGGGTCTCAGAGATACGCAGTATTTT.

The sample holds a few counts of this clonotype. The chain has TRBV11-2 and TRBJ1-6, with 9 bases that match TRBD1. V trimming: 3 bases; J trimming: 7 bases; junction bases outside the gene matches: 4. The CDR3 sequence is 15 residues long. The V gene's germline CDR1 is SGHAT and CDR2 FQNNGV. The chain's CDR3 is CASSFGGQGNSPLHF. The CDR3, as DNA: TGTGCCAGCAGCTTTGGCGGACAGGGGAATTCACCCCTCCACTTT. The entire variable domain, with the rest obtained from reference TRBV11-2 and TRBJ1-6, is as follows: EAGVAQSPRYKIIEKRQSVAFWCNPISGHATLYWYQQILGQGPKLLIQFQNNGVVDDSQLPKDRFSAERLKGVDSTLKIQPAKLEDSAVYLCASSFGGQGNSPLHFGNGTRLTVT.

Written as DNA, the CDR3 is TGTGCCAGCAGTTGGCAGGGGGCCACCGGGGAGCTGTTTTTT. Amino acid sequence: CASSWQGATGELFF. The chain couples TRBV6-5 to TRBJ2-2; 8 nucleotides line up with TRBD1. Germline V gene sequence: CDR1 MNHEY, CDR2 SVGAGI. The CDR3 runs to 14 residues. The trim removed 4 bases at V and 4 bases at J, leaving 2 bases unmatched.

The CDR3 region has the DNA TGCAGTGCTAGAGGGTCAATAGCGGGAGGGCCTCCGTTCTTC. Amino acids: CSARGSIAGGPPFF. The rearrangement uses TRBV20-1 and TRBJ2-1, with TRBD2 matching 11 bases. Per germline, CDR1 DFQATT and CDR2 SNEGSKA (reference sequence). The CDR3 has 14 residues. V lost 1 base, J lost 15 bases, and 11 bases stayed unmatched.

This clonotype was detected only a few times. V usage is TRBV12-3 or TRBV12-4 and J usage is TRBJ2-7; D ambiguous. The CDR3 sequence is 15 residues long. Trimming stripped 2 bases from V and 9 bases from J, with 20 bases between. The chain's CDR3 is CASSLSPPPVERQYF. The CDR3 coding sequence is TGTGCCAGCAGTTTATCCCCTCCCCCCGTAGAGCGGCAGTACTTC.

Ten or more counts support this clonotype. V usage is TRBV2 and J usage is TRBJ2-7; D is unclear. Germline values: CDR1 SNHLY, CDR2 FYNNEI. The CDR3 covers 15 residues. V was pared by 2 bases and J by 2 bases, with 13 bases between. The CDR3, as DNA: TGTGCCAGCAGTGAAAGGGTATCCCCTACCTACGAGCAGTACTTC. Translating it yields CASSERVSPTYEQYF.

In its sample, this clonotype was seen many times. The V gene is TRBV11-2, the J gene TRBJ1-4; D gene uncertain. The CDR3 is 19 amino acids. V gave up 2 bases and J gave up 3 bases, with 22 bases separating them. CDR1 is SGHAT and CDR2 is FQNNGV in the germline V gene. The CDR3 loop reads CASSLFTPSPRRPNEKLFF. The CDR3, as DNA: TGTGCCAGCAGCTTATTCACCCCTTCCCCCCGGCGGCCTAATGAAAAACTGTTTTTT. Full variable domain (remainder filled in from reference TRBV11-2 and TRBJ1-4): EAGVAQSPRYKIIEKRQSVAFWCNPISGHATLYWYQQILGQGPKLLIQFQNNGVVDDSQLPKDRFSAERLKGVDSTLKIQPAKLEDSAVYLCASSLFTPSPRRPNEKLFFGSGTQLSVL.

In its sample, this clonotype was seen a few times. The chain joins TRBV7-9 to TRBJ2-1; TRBD2 matches at 9 bases. Germline CDR1 SEHNR, CDR2 FQNEAQ (reference sequence). The CDR3 is 18 residues long. After removal of 5 bases from V and 5 bases from J, the junction contained 16 bases not matched to a gene. Here the CDR3 DNA reads TGTGCCAGCAGCCTCCTAGGACTAGCGTCAAACGTTAACAATGAGCAGTTCTTC. Its protein is CASSLLGLASNVNNEQFF.

The chain is built from TRBV12-5 and TRBJ2-1; no clear D. This CDR3 region has 13 residues. V was shortened by 5 bases and J by 5 bases, with 10 bases between the two germline ends. Germline loops: CDR1 LGHNT, CDR2 FRNRAP. In DNA form, the CDR3 reads TGTGCTAGTGGTGTAGGACGGGACAATGAGCAGTTCTTC. Its protein is CASGVGRDNEQFF.

This clonotype was detected many times. This chain joins TRBV12-3 or TRBV12-4 and TRBJ2-7; D might be TRBD2 (7 bases). The CDR3 spans 13 residues. The V and J ends lost 8 bases and 2 bases respectively, with 13 bases between them. In nucleotides, the CDR3 is TGTGCCAGCGGTTGGGGGGGGCCCTACGAGCAGTACTTC. Amino acid sequence: CASGWGGPYEQYF.

This clonotype has just a few counts. The chain's CDR3 is CASSPSPYVGYEQYF. The CDR3 coding sequence is TGTGCCAGCAGCCCTAGCCCGTACGTGGGGTACGAGCAGTACTTC. The chain combines TRBV7-8 with TRBJ2-7, with D maybe TRBD2 (5 bases). Germline CDR1 is SGHVS and CDR2 is FQNEAQ. V was shortened by 5 bases and J by 4 bases, with 18 bases between the two germline ends. CDR3 size: 15 residues. The full variable domain, in which reference TRBV7-8 and TRBJ2-7 provide the parts outside the CDR3, is GAGVSQSPRYKVAKRGQDVALRCDPISGHVSLFWYQQALGQGPEFLTYFQNEAQLDKSGLPSDRFFAERPEGSVSTLKIQRTQQEDSAVYLCASSPSPYVGYEQYFGPGTRLTVT.

The sample holds a few counts of this clonotype. The rearrangement links TRBV3-1 to TRBJ2-1; 9 positions agree with TRBD1. The CDR3 totals 16 residues. V shed 2 bases, J shed 5 bases, and the junction held 7 bases outside the gene matches. The germline V gene has CDR1 LGHDT and CDR2 YNNKEL (reference sequence). The CDR3 is CASSQKVGTGHNEQFF. CDR3 coding DNA: TGTGCCAGCAGCCAAAAGGTGGGGACAGGGCACAATGAGCAGTTCTTC.

The rearrangement uses TRBV12-3 or TRBV12-4 and TRBJ1-4; 7 positions match TRBD1. The length of the CDR3 is 15 residues. V lost 6 bases to trimming and J lost 2 bases; unmatched junction nucleotides: 6. The CDR3 nucleotides are TGTGCCAGCAGCCTCTACAGGGGTACTAATGAAAAACTGTTTTTT. Encoded protein: CASSLYRGTNEKLFF.